These 30 T cell receptor beta chains share one sample of origin, sequenced in a study of regulatory T cells in long-lasting Graves disease. Investigators prepared the TCR beta libraries by applying iRepertoire HTBI primers and Arm-PCR of CDR3 regions. Each CDR3 protein is one row after TCRdb ran MiXCR on the multiplex PCR reads. This table has a few hundred thousand distinct CDR3 sequences, more than 20% appearing once. Stated time point: persistent/refractory GD, antithyroid drugs over 5 years with positive TRAb. The TCR library was made from RNA that had been extracted from PBMCs in TRIzol. Here the sequenced sample was peripheral blood mononuclear cells (PBMCs), taken when the disease was refractory, from a patient treated with antithyroid drugs. These receptors all come from a woman in her thirties or forties with Graves disease.

The chain joins TRBV4-1 to TRBJ2-4; 7 bases are shared with TRBD2. Germline V gives CDR1 MGHRA, CDR2 YSYEKL. Trimming at V came to 0 bases and at J to 0 bases, leaving 8 bases not matched to a gene. CDR3 length: 18 amino acids. The CDR3: CASSQDTPGRIAKNIQYF. The DNA of the CDR3 is TGCGCCAGCAGCCAAGATACCCCCGGGAGGATAGCCAAAAACATTCAGTACTTC.

In this sample, this clonotype turned up many times. The chain links TRBV28 to TRBJ1-4; D remains unclear. The CDR3 has 12 amino acids. Trimming took 2 bases from V and 13 from J, leaving 11 bases between them. Germline V gene lookup returns CDR1 MDHEN and CDR2 SYDVKM. The CDR3 reads CASSLTQQALFF. Here the CDR3 DNA reads TGTGCCAGCAGTTTAACCCAGCAGGCACTGTTTTTT.

V and J are TRBV28 and TRBJ1-1; no clear D. The germline gives CDR1 MDHEN, CDR2 SYDVKM. Trimming took off 1 base at V and 1 base at J, with 7 bases between the two ends. The CDR3 loop spans 14 amino acids. The chain's CDR3 is CASSLFRGNTEAFF. CDR3 nucleotide sequence: TGTGCCAGCAGTTTATTTCGGGGGAACACTGAAGCTTTCTTT.

The chain couples TRBV7-2 to TRBJ2-7; D possibly corresponds to TRBD2 (6 bases). The V gene lost 5 bases and the J gene lost 3 bases, with 17 bases spanning the gap. The germline V gene has CDR1 SGHTA and CDR2 FQGNSA. The CDR3 length is 15 residues. CDR3 region: CASSATGLFNYEQYF. For the CDR3, the DNA is TGTGCCAGCAGCGCGACCGGACTATTTAACTACGAGCAGTACTTC.

There are many counts of this clonotype. The chain carries TRBV25-1 and TRBJ1-4, with 7 nucleotides matching TRBD1. Trimming cost V 4 bases and J 6 bases; bases outside gene matches: 11. The CDR3 totals 16 residues. The germline V gene has CDR1 MGHDK and CDR2 SYGVNS. CDR3: CASSGVHRGLDEKLFF. CDR3 nucleotide sequence: TGTGCCAGCAGTGGGGTACATAGGGGGCTTGATGAAAAACTGTTTTTT.

Concerning this clonotype: This is likely a read error, given that the CDR3 carries no conserved phenylalanine or tryptophan at its end. The V call is TRBV20-1, the J call TRBJ1-1, with 7 bases matching TRBD1. In germline, CDR1 is DFQATT, CDR2 SNEGSKA (reference sequence). The CDR3 loop spans 13 amino acids. Trimming cost V 5 bases and J 5 bases; bases outside gene matches: 8. DNA for the CDR3: TGCAGTGCTCCTAAGACAGGGCATACTGAAGCTTTCCTT. Translation: CSAPKTGHTEAFL.

This clonotype was found a few times. The rearrangement uses TRBV4-1 and TRBJ2-5; possibly TRBD1 for D (5 bases). Trimming took 0 bases from V and 9 from J, leaving 14 bases between them. Germline V CDR1 and CDR2: MGHRA, YSYEKL. The CDR3 loop spans 14 amino acids. DNA of the CDR3: TGCGCCAGCAGCCAAGATTTTAGGGGTTGGCCCCAGTACTTC. As protein: CASSQDFRGWPQYF.

This sequence joins TRBV12-3 or TRBV12-4 and TRBJ1-1, with unresolved D. The CDR3 has 13 residues. The ends were cut back, 5 bases at V and 2 bases at J, with 9 bases in the middle. The CDR3, as DNA: TGTGCCAGCAGTCCTTATGGTAACACTGAAGCTTTCTTT. Protein: CASSPYGNTEAFF.

There are many counts of this clonotype. The chain carries TRBV12-3 or TRBV12-4 and TRBJ1-1; a weak D match, TRBD1 (5 bases). The CDR3 totals 13 residues. Between the trimmed V and J ends, which lost 6 bases and 1 base, there was a span of 9 bases. For the CDR3, the DNA is TGTGCCAGCAGCTGGGGACGGAACACTGAAGCTTTCTTT. Its protein is CASSWGRNTEAFF.

The chain couples TRBV28 to TRBJ1-5, with no clear D. CDR3 length: 16 residues. Germline V gene data show CDR1 as MDHEN and CDR2 as SYDVKM. V was clipped by 2 bases and J by 6 bases, with 17 bases between them. CDR3 coding DNA: TGTGCCAGCAGTTTAGGGTTGGGTTGGGTGGCTCAGCCCCAGCATTTT. Translating it yields CASSLGLGWVAQPQHF.

This clonotype appeared a single time. It may be a read error: a sequence one base away is much more abundant. V is TRBV7-9 and J is TRBJ2-2, with D perhaps being TRBD1 or TRBD2 (5 bases each). This CDR3 has 14 residues. V was cut by 8 bases and J by 7 bases, with 17 bases left in between. Germline lookup yields CDR1 SEHNR and CDR2 FQNEAQ (reference sequence). CDR3: CASGPRDVHGELFF. CDR3 nucleotides: TGTGCCAGCGGCCCCCGGGACGTACACGGGGAGCTGTTTTTT.

This clonotype showed up many times. CDR3 sequence (DNA): TGCAGCGTTGGCAGGGGCTTAAATCAGCCCCAGCATTTT. Protein product: CSVGRGLNQPQHF. J is TRBJ1-5 and V is TRBV29-1, with a weak D call TRBD1 (6 bases). Trimming pared 4 bases from V and 4 bases from J, leaving 11 bases between. The CDR3 covers 13 residues. Looked up from germline, CDR1 is SQVTM and CDR2 is ANQGSEA.

The chain combines TRBV28 with TRBJ2-7; D unresolved. Per the germline V gene, CDR1 is MDHEN and CDR2 is SYDVKM. The CDR3 runs 12 residues. V lost 6 bases and J 6 bases, leaving 12 bases between the germline ends. CDR3 in DNA: TGTGCCAGCAGCTCACCCCCTTCCGAGCAGTACTTC. It specifies CASSSPPSEQYF.

Many counts were recorded for this clonotype. The CDR3 region is CASSFAVRELGQETQYF. CDR3 sequence (DNA): TGTGCCAGCAGTTTCGCGGTGCGGGAGTTGGGGCAAGAGACCCAGTACTTC. This chain uses TRBV28 with TRBJ2-5; 7 nucleotides agree with TRBD2. The CDR3 consists of 17 residues. Germline V gene sequence: CDR1 MDHEN, CDR2 SYDVKM. The V and J ends lost 3 bases and 2 bases, in that order; junction bases with no gene match: 12. Filled out from reference TRBV28 and TRBJ2-5, the complete variable domain reads DVKVTQSSRYLVKRTGEKVFLECVQDMDHENMFWYRQDPGLGLRLIYFSYDVKMKEKGDIPEGYSVSREKKERFSLILESASTNQTSMYLCASSFAVRELGQETQYFGPGTRLLVL.

For this clonotype: Its ends do not fully match the called genes, so a read error is possible. This sequence joins TRBV7-3 and TRBJ1-1, with D possibly being TRBD1 (6 bases). The CDR3 runs 13 residues. Looked up from germline, CDR1 is SGHTA and CDR2 is FQGTGA. The CDR3 sequence: CASSRQENTEAIF. The CDR3 DNA follows: TGTGCCAGCAGTCGACAGGAGAACACTGAAGCTATCTTT.

The V call is TRBV7-9, the J call TRBJ2-1; the match to TRBD2 covers 8 bases. The germline gives CDR1 SEHNR, CDR2 FQNEAQ (reference sequence). V gave up 8 bases and J gave up 4 bases; unmatched junction bases: 7. The CDR3 has 14 residues. CDR3 sequence: CASASGSAYNEQFF. Written as DNA, the CDR3 is TGTGCCAGCGCAAGCGGGAGTGCTTACAATGAGCAGTTCTTC.

This clonotype has a handful of counts. The chain links TRBV10-3 to TRBJ2-1; TRBD2 agrees at 10 bases. CDR3 size: 16 residues. CDR1 and CDR2 from the germline V gene are ENHRY and SYGVKD. Trimming at V came to 3 bases and at J to 7 bases, leaving 9 bases not matched to a gene. DNA of the CDR3: TGTGCCATCAGTGAAAGGCTAGCGGGAGTGGGGAATGAGCAGTTCTTC. Protein sequence: CAISERLAGVGNEQFF.

CDR3 in amino acids: CSASRLSGVGEQYF. The CDR3 DNA reads TGCAGTGCTAGTAGGCTTAGCGGGGTAGGCGAGCAGTACTTC. The chain couples TRBV20-1 to TRBJ2-7, with 8 bases identical to TRBD2. Germline V gene data show CDR1 as DFQATT and CDR2 as SNEGSKA (reference sequence). There are 14 residues in the CDR3. V trimming: 3 bases; J trimming: 6 bases; junction bases outside the gene matches: 10.

The chain's CDR3 is CASRMTGSGYEQYF. CDR3 coding DNA: TGTGCCAGCAGGATGACAGGCTCGGGCTACGAGCAGTACTTC. This rearrangement joins TRBV6-2 or TRBV6-3 to TRBJ2-7; tentative D call: TRBD1 (6 bases). This CDR3 has 14 residues. The V end lost 6 bases, the J end lost 3 bases, and 15 bases lay between the germline ends. In germline, CDR1 is MNHEY, CDR2 SVGEGT.

This sequence joins TRBV29-1 and TRBJ2-6; 10 bases fit TRBD2. V shed 6 bases and J 2 bases; nucleotides not matched to a gene: 4. CDR3 length: 15 amino acids. Germline V gene data show CDR1 as SQVTM and CDR2 as ANQGSEA. CDR3 protein: CSVGSGRTGANVLTF. For the CDR3, the DNA is TGCAGCGTGGGTAGCGGGAGGACTGGGGCCAACGTCCTGACTTTC.

This clonotype occurred many times. The rearrangement links TRBV29-1 to TRBJ1-1, with unresolved D. The CDR3 contains 14 residues. The V gene's germline CDR1 is SQVTM and CDR2 ANQGSEA. Trimming left V 1 base short and J 4 bases short, with 13 bases between. The CDR3 coding sequence is TGCAGCGTTGAAGGGAGGCCCGGGATCACTGAAGCTTTCTTT. Translating gives CSVEGRPGITEAFF.

This clonotype has at least ten counts. This chain joins TRBV11-1 and TRBJ2-7; no clear D gene. Germline CDR1 reads SGHAT; CDR2 reads FQDESV (reference sequence). The CDR3 is 13 residues long. Between the trimmed V and J ends, which lost 5 bases and 4 bases, there was a span of 12 bases. The CDR3 sequence: CASSPTMGYEQYF. The CDR3 coding sequence is TGTGCCAGCAGCCCCACCATGGGGTACGAGCAGTACTTC.

This clonotype was counted between two and nine times. This chain joins TRBV2 and TRBJ2-6; D uncertain. In germline, CDR1 is SNHLY, CDR2 FYNNEI. The CDR3 extends over 17 amino acids. With 2 bases removed from V and 0 bases from J, the gap between germline ends came to 11 bases. The CDR3 bases are TGTGCCAGCAGTGAACGGCCCGGCCACTCTGGGGCCAACGTCCTGACTTTC. This codes for CASSERPGHSGANVLTF.

Note on this clonotype: Being one base from a much bigger clone, this may be a read error. The chain is built from TRBV11-2 and TRBJ2-7; 8 nucleotides line up with TRBD2. The CDR3 consists of 17 residues. Germline loops: CDR1 SGHAT, CDR2 FQNNGV. CDR3 sequence reads: CVSSLEGGLGNSYEQYF. The DNA of the CDR3 is TGTGTCAGCAGCTTAGAGGGGGGACTAGGGAACTCCTACGAGCAGTACTTC.

In the case of this clonotype: A much larger clonotype is one base distant, so this may be a read error. V and J are TRBV12-3 or TRBV12-4 and TRBJ1-5; 8 nucleotides align to TRBD1. V was clipped by 8 bases and J by 5 bases; unmatched bases: 8. The CDR3 is made up of 14 amino acids. The CDR3 loop is CASGRTGIDQPQHF. DNA for the CDR3: TGTGCCAGCGGCAGGACAGGGATCGATCAGCCCCAGCATTTT.

This chain links TRBV15 with TRBJ1-2; D perhaps matches TRBD1 (5 bases). Germline V gives CDR1 LNHNV, CDR2 YYDKDF (reference sequence). This CDR3 is 13 amino acids long. Trimming left V 1 base short and J 4 bases short, with 7 bases between. CDR3 nucleotide sequence: TGTGCCACCAGCAGAGCAGGGACCTATGGCTACACCTTC. This encodes CATSRAGTYGYTF.

The chain's CDR3 is CASSPGLAENEQFF. CDR3 nucleotides: TGTGCCAGCAGTCCGGGGCTAGCGGAAAATGAGCAGTTCTTC. The chain has TRBV12-3 or TRBV12-4 and TRBJ2-1, with 7 bases lining up with TRBD2. The CDR3 is 14 amino acids. V lost 5 bases and J lost 7; bases outside the gene matches: 8.

This clonotype was seen repeatedly, ten times or more. The rearrangement uses TRBV10-3 and TRBJ2-2; D is undetermined. V was trimmed by 6 bases and J by 4 bases, leaving 3 bases between them. Germline CDR1 ENHRY, CDR2 SYGVKD. The CDR3 loop spans 11 amino acids. CDR3 protein: CAIRSTGELFF. As DNA, the CDR3 is TGTGCCATCAGGTCCACCGGGGAGCTGTTTTTT.

This clonotype was seen only a few times. The V and J genes are TRBV6-2 or TRBV6-3 and TRBJ2-7; TRBD2 agrees at 9 bases. In germline, CDR1 is MNHEY, CDR2 SVGEGT. CDR3 length: 16 residues. With 5 bases clipped from V and 5 bases from J, the junction kept 13 bases outside the gene matches. In DNA, the CDR3 is TGTGCCAGCAGTATTACCTTGCTTCCTAGCGGGAACGAGCAGTACTTC. Residues: CASSITLLPSGNEQYF.

This clonotype was seen only a few times. The rearrangement joins TRBV19 to TRBJ2-2; D unresolved. CDR3 length: 13 amino acids. Trimming took off 3 bases at V and 9 bases at J, with 11 bases between the two ends. Germline-derived CDR1 and CDR2 are LNHDA and SQIVND (reference sequence). In DNA, the CDR3 is TGTGCCAGTAGTATGTCGATGGGCCGGGAGCTGTTTTTT. It yields the protein CASSMSMGRELFF.